Below, 15 T cell receptor beta chains from the same sample are listed, as sequenced in a study of T cell repertoires and HLA-DP antigens. Profiled with immunoSEQ multiplex PCR; TCRdb holds only in-frame clones, not every one. The sample records about 89,000 clones, roughly 86% being singletons. These receptors' targets are unknown. Sequenced: CD4+ T cells from PBMCs. The receptors originated from a man aged 50 to 60 in good health and CMV-seronegative.

The rearrangement joins TRBV7-2 to TRBJ1-6; maybe TRBD1 (6 bases). Germline-derived CDR1 and CDR2 are SGHTA and FQGNSA. The CDR3 totals 15 residues. Trimming took 5 bases from V and 7 from J, leaving 15 bases between them. As DNA, the CDR3 is TGTGCCAGCAGCACACAAGGACAGTTCAATTCACCCCTCCACTTT. Its translation is CASSTQGQFNSPLHF.

In this sample, this clone turned up a few times. The V call is TRBV2, the J call TRBJ1-3; D is undetermined. V was cut by 5 bases and J by 0 bases, with 11 bases left in between. The CDR3 is 15 amino acids. Germline assignment: CDR1 SNHLY and CDR2 FYNNEI. CDR3 amino acids: CASSPEPASGNTIYF. The CDR3 coding sequence is TGTGCCAGCAGTCCCGAGCCTGCCTCTGGAAACACCATATATTTT.

Only one count was recorded for this clone. The CDR3: CAIGGLSYEQFF. The CDR3, as DNA: TGTGCCATCGGCGGACTTTCCTATGAGCAGTTCTTC. The chain combines TRBV10-3 with TRBJ2-1, with D possibly TRBD2 on 5 matching bases. Germline V CDR1 and CDR2: ENHRY, SYGVKD. The CDR3 runs to 12 residues. Trimming removed 8 bases from V and 8 bases from J, with 13 bases in between.

CDR3 protein: CASSLTSGGADTQYF. For the CDR3, the DNA is TGTGCCAGCAGCTTGACTAGCGGGGGGGCCGATACGCAGTATTTT. J is TRBJ2-3 and V is TRBV5-5, with TRBD2 matching over 13 bases. The V and J ends lost 1 base and 6 bases, in that order; junction bases with no gene match: 2. This CDR3 contains 15 residues. CDR1 is SGHKS, CDR2 YYEKEE, per germline (reference sequence).

This chain uses TRBV6-6 with TRBJ1-5, with no clear D. The CDR3 is 11 amino acids. CDR1 is MNHNY, CDR2 SVGAGI, per germline (reference sequence). V lost 6 bases and J lost 4, with 4 bases in between. Here the CDR3 DNA reads TGTGCCAGCAGCTCAAATCAGCCCCAGCATTTT. Protein: CASSSNQPQHF.

The rearrangement uses TRBV7-9 and TRBJ1-1; D ambiguous. The germline V gene has CDR1 SEHNR and CDR2 FQNEAQ (reference sequence). The CDR3 consists of 13 residues. With 5 bases removed from V and 1 base from J, the gap between germline ends came to 8 bases. The CDR3 region has the DNA TGTGCCAGCAGCAGGAAAGGGAACACTGAAGCTTTCTTT. Its protein is CASSRKGNTEAFF.

The chain combines TRBV7-8 with TRBJ2-5; TRBD1 might be the D (5 bases). Germline CDR1 SGHVS, CDR2 FQNEAQ. V lost 5 bases to trimming and J lost 3 bases, with 13 bases between them. CDR3 length: 14 residues. The CDR3 DNA reads as TGTGCCAGCAGCCTCCTTCAGGGAAAAGAGACCCAGTACTTC. Protein: CASSLLQGKETQYF.

This chain connects TRBV29-1 to TRBJ1-1, with D perhaps TRBD1 (6 bases). CDR1 and CDR2 (germline): SQVTM, ANQGSEA. Trimming pared 6 bases from V and 0 bases from J, leaving 8 bases between. CDR3 size: 12 residues. DNA for the CDR3: TGCAGCGTGGGACAACTGAACACTGAAGCTTTCTTT. Translation gives CSVGQLNTEAFF.

This clone was counted between two and nine times. The V and J genes are TRBV9 and TRBJ1-1; the D is unclear. This CDR3 is 13 amino acids long. V was clipped by 3 bases and J by 5 bases, with 11 bases between them. Germline V gene data show CDR1 as SGDLS and CDR2 as YYNGEE. The CDR3 spells CASSDEIGTEAFF. The CDR3 bases are TGTGCCAGCAGCGATGAGATTGGGACTGAAGCTTTCTTT.

This clone was recorded once. The CDR3 loop is CASGLGSSAPNEQFF. CDR3 nucleotide sequence: TGTGCTAGTGGTTTGGGGTCTAGCGCGCCGAATGAGCAGTTCTTC. The chain has TRBV12-5 and TRBJ2-1; possible D gene TRBD2, 6 bases. With 1 base removed from V and 7 bases from J, the gap between germline ends came to 14 bases. The CDR3 is 15 amino acids. The germline gives CDR1 LGHNT, CDR2 FRNRAP. Using reference TRBV12-5 and TRBJ2-1 for the parts outside the CDR3, the full variable domain is DARVTQTPRHKVTEMGQEVTMRCQPILGHNTVFWYRQTMMQGLELLAYFRNRAPLDDSGMPKDRFSAEMPDATLATLKIQPSEPRDSAVYFCASGLGSSAPNEQFFGPGTRLTVL.

The table lists this clone with a few counts. The chain is built from TRBV5-1 and TRBJ2-7; D might be TRBD2 (5 bases). The germline V gene has CDR1 SGHRS and CDR2 YFSETQ. Trimming stripped 1 base from V and 1 base from J, with 12 bases between. The length of the CDR3 is 15 residues. CDR3 sequence: CASSLRRAGSYEQYF. CDR3 bases: TGCGCCAGCAGCTTGCGGCGGGCCGGATCCTACGAGCAGTACTTC.

The J gene is TRBJ1-2, the V gene TRBV6-6; D possibly corresponds to TRBD1 (6 bases). The V gene lost 4 bases and the J gene lost 0 bases, with 12 bases spanning the gap. Germline V gene data show CDR1 as MNHNY and CDR2 as SVGAGI (reference sequence). The CDR3 covers 15 residues. CDR3 amino acids: CASSFNRAANYGYTF. The CDR3 region has the DNA TGTGCCAGCAGTTTTAACAGGGCAGCTAACTATGGCTACACCTTC.

The chain recombines TRBV19 with TRBJ2-7, with D hard to call. Germline loops: CDR1 LNHDA, CDR2 SQIVND (reference sequence). V was trimmed by 3 bases and J by 3 bases, leaving 9 bases between them. The CDR3 covers 13 residues. CDR3 sequence (DNA): TGTGCCAGTAGTATTACCAGCTACTACGAGCAGTACTTC. This translates into CASSITSYYEQYF.

This clone has a handful of counts. The chain is built from TRBV6-1 and TRBJ1-5; 7 bases are shared with TRBD1. Germline trimming cut 5 bases from V and 6 bases from J; bases unmatched to any gene: 4. Germline loops: CDR1 MNHNS, CDR2 SASEGT. This CDR3 is 13 amino acids long. This chain's CDR3 is CASSFRGFQPQHF. The CDR3 nucleotides read TGTGCCAGCAGTTTCAGGGGGTTTCAGCCCCAGCATTTT.

The V call is TRBV7-8, the J call TRBJ1-2; D unresolved. The V end was cut by 5 bases, the J end by 4 bases, with 11 bases between. The germline V gene has CDR1 SGHVS and CDR2 FQNEAQ. The CDR3 is 13 amino acids. The CDR3 nucleotides read TGTGCCAGCAGCGGCGGGTCTCTCTATGGCTACACCTTC. Translation gives CASSGGSLYGYTF.